The 26 T cell receptor beta chains presented below share a single source sample, sequenced in a study of T-cell memory formation after mild COVID-19 (dated by TCRdb to the early 2020s). The library was prepared using 5' RACE. TCRdb shows the sequencer as Illumina NovaSeq 6000. The public sequencing data were trimmed at Q25 with fastp and processed into clonotypes with MiXCR by TCRdb, which kept only in-frame beta chains. Merged by CDR3 protein, the rows form single entries marked with the most common genes and DNA. In all, the sample holds approximately 300,000 distinct CDR3 sequences, and roughly 8% of those were seen once. The top ten constitute about 20% of the sample. The sample was PBMCs or a T cell subset sorted from them (not recorded which). The receptors originated from a man aged 18 to 30 who had mild COVID-19 (a few samples of this study predate the infection). The sample titles of this study are shuffled in the database, so cell type and time point are left out; the donor was told from shared clones.

This clonotype was recorded a few times. In DNA, the CDR3 is TGCGCCAGCAGCTTGGGGACACAGAACACCGGGGAGCTGTTTTTT. It is translated as CASSLGTQNTGELFF. The chain links TRBV5-1 to TRBJ2-2; possibly TRBD1 for D (5 bases). V lost 0 bases, J lost 1 base, and 7 bases lay in between. The CDR3 is 15 residues long. In germline, CDR1 is SGHRS, CDR2 YFSETQ.

This clonotype was observed many times. The chain joins TRBV7-9 to TRBJ2-1; 7 positions agree with TRBD2. Germline V CDR1 and CDR2: SEHNR, FQNEAQ (reference sequence). CDR3 length: 12 residues. V lost 5 bases, J lost 6 bases, and 1 base stayed unmatched. As DNA, the CDR3 is TGTGCCAGCAGCGGGAGGGGCAATGAGCAGTTCTTC. Its translation: CASSGRGNEQFF.

V gene TRBV11-2 combines with J gene TRBJ1-1; D remains ambiguous. This CDR3 contains 14 residues. Germline-derived CDR1 and CDR2 are SGHAT and FQNNGV. V was trimmed by 1 base and J by 4 bases, leaving 10 bases between them. The CDR3 bases are TGTGCCAGCAGCTTAGGGCTGCGCGGCACTGAAGCTTTCTTT. Its translation: CASSLGLRGTEAFF.

The V gene is TRBV7-2, the J gene TRBJ1-2, with D hard to call. Germline assignment: CDR1 SGHTA and CDR2 FQGNSA. With 4 bases removed from V and 7 bases from J, the gap between germline ends came to 13 bases. The CDR3 runs 13 residues. This chain's CDR3 is CASSSLVRRGYTF. In DNA form, the CDR3 reads TGTGCCAGCAGCTCCCTGGTCAGACGTGGCTACACCTTC.

This clonotype was found a few times. V usage is TRBV10-3 and J usage is TRBJ2-2; 7 bases are shared with TRBD1. Looked up from germline, CDR1 is ENHRY and CDR2 is SYGVKD. The CDR3 is made up of 13 amino acids. Trimming cost V 8 bases and J 7 bases; bases outside gene matches: 7. CDR3 sequence reads: CAIQQGMNGELFF. The CDR3 bases are TGTGCCATCCAACAGGGGATGAACGGGGAGCTGTTTTTT.

The chain carries TRBV20-1 and TRBJ1-2, with D perhaps TRBD1 (5 bases). Germline V lookup: CDR1 DFQATT, CDR2 SNEGSKA (reference sequence). Trimming left V 3 bases short and J 4 bases short, with 9 bases between. The CDR3 length is 12 residues. The CDR3 is CSASPTVYGYTF. The CDR3 nucleotides are TGCAGTGCTAGTCCGACAGTCTATGGCTACACCTTC.

The rearrangement links TRBV24-1 to TRBJ2-5, with D possibly being TRBD2 (6 bases). CDR3 length: 14 amino acids. Germline lookup yields CDR1 KGHDR and CDR2 SFDVKD. The V gene lost 4 bases and the J gene lost 5 bases, with 13 bases spanning the gap. The CDR3 loop is CATSDRGWGETQYF. The CDR3, as DNA: TGTGCCACCAGTGACCGGGGGTGGGGTGAGACCCAGTACTTC.

This clonotype was counted ten times or more. The chain recombines TRBV7-3 with TRBJ2-2; D not resolved. Germline V gene data show CDR1 as SGHTA and CDR2 as FQGTGA. This CDR3 has 15 residues. V gave up 2 bases and J gave up 3 bases, with 10 bases separating them. DNA for the CDR3: TGTGCCAGCAGCTTATCTGGGCTGGACACCGGGGAGCTGTTTTTT. Translating gives CASSLSGLDTGELFF.

J is TRBJ2-3 and V is TRBV7-2; TRBD2 matches at 12 bases. Germline trimming cut 1 base from V and 0 bases from J; bases unmatched to any gene: 2. CDR1 and CDR2 (germline): SGHTA, FQGNSA. The CDR3 has 17 residues. CDR3 nucleotide sequence: TGTGCCAGCAGCTTAGTACTAGCGGGGGGTAGCACAGATACGCAGTATTTT. Translating gives CASSLVLAGGSTDTQYF.

This clonotype has a handful of counts. The chain links TRBV5-5 to TRBJ1-6; D uncertain. The CDR3 covers 14 residues. Per germline, CDR1 SGHKS and CDR2 YYEKEE (reference sequence). Between the trimmed V and J ends, which lost 2 bases and 8 bases, there was a span of 11 bases. CDR3: CASSFWLGDSPLHF. The CDR3 nucleotides are TGTGCCAGCAGCTTTTGGTTGGGCGATTCACCCCTCCACTTT.

The chain has TRBV29-1 and TRBJ1-6, with D unresolved. The length of the CDR3 is 12 residues. Trimming cost V 1 base and J 10 bases, with 8 bases left between them. Germline V gene lookup returns CDR1 SQVTM and CDR2 ANQGSEA. CDR3 region: CSVEVAGSPLHF. CDR3 coding DNA: TGCAGCGTTGAAGTCGCGGGCTCACCCCTCCACTTT. Looking up the rest from reference TRBV29-1 and TRBJ1-6 gives the full variable domain: SAVISQKPSRDICQRGTSLTIQCQVDSQVTMMFWYRQQPGQSLTLIATANQGSEATYESGFVIDKFPISRPNLTFSTLTVSNMSPEDSSIYLCSVEVAGSPLHFGNGTRLTVT.

This clonotype was observed a handful of times. This chain uses TRBV5-1 with TRBJ2-7; D is perhaps TRBD2 (5 bases). This CDR3 is built from 14 residues. Germline CDR1 is SGHRS and CDR2 is YFSETQ. V lost 0 bases and J 6 bases, leaving 13 bases between the germline ends. CDR3 in amino acids: CASSLAYEGREQYF. Written as DNA, the CDR3 is TGCGCCAGCAGCTTGGCCTATGAGGGTCGCGAGCAGTACTTC.

This clonotype turned up a few times. The J gene is TRBJ2-3, the V gene TRBV11-2; 7 positions agree with TRBD1. J was trimmed by 1 base and V by 10 bases; bases with no gene match: 5. The CDR3 loop spans 13 amino acids. Germline V gene sequence: CDR1 SGHAT, CDR2 FQNNGV. CDR3 region: CATRQGGTDTQYF. The CDR3 coding sequence is TGTGCCACCCGACAGGGCGGCACAGATACGCAGTATTTT.

The rearrangement joins TRBV2 to TRBJ2-1; TRBD1 or TRBD2 may be the D gene (5 bases each). Germline CDR1 is SNHLY and CDR2 is FYNNEI. Trimming shortened V by 1 base and J by 15 bases, and 13 bases separated the two germline ends. The CDR3 totals 12 residues. In nucleotides, the CDR3 is TGTGCCAGCAGTGAAGTTCGGGACCTTCGGTTCTTC. This translates into CASSEVRDLRFF.

The V and J genes are TRBV3-1 and TRBJ1-5; D unclear. The CDR3 is 12 residues long. Trimming took 3 bases from V and 9 from J, leaving 9 bases between them. Germline CDR1 and CDR2: LGHDT and YNNKEL (reference sequence). CDR3 nucleotides: TGTGCCAGCAGCCACGGCGTCGGGCCCCAGCATTTT. Its translation: CASSHGVGPQHF.

The chain recombines TRBV5-1 with TRBJ1-2, with TRBD1 identical over 9 bases. The CDR3 is 15 amino acids. Germline V gene sequence: CDR1 SGHRS, CDR2 YFSETQ. The ends lost 0 bases at V and 2 bases at J; junction bases unmatched: 2. In nucleotides, the CDR3 is TGCGCCAGCAGCTTGGCCGGGACAGGGAACTATGGCTACACCTTC. Its translation: CASSLAGTGNYGYTF.

This clonotype was seen ten or more times. This chain uses TRBV4-2 with TRBJ2-1, with 12 positions matching TRBD2. Germline V gene lookup returns CDR1 LGHNA and CDR2 YNFKEQ. V was pared by 1 base and J by 5 bases, with 6 bases of the junction left unmatched. This CDR3 comprises 17 residues. For the CDR3, the DNA is TGTGCCAGCAGCCAAGCCTTACTAGCGGGGGGACACAATGAGCAGTTCTTC. Its protein product is CASSQALLAGGHNEQFF.

The chain uses TRBV9 and TRBJ1-2; D gene uncertain. Trimming left V 3 bases short and J 7 bases short, with 10 bases between. CDR3 size: 12 residues. CDR1 and CDR2 from the germline V gene are SGDLS and YYNGEE. This CDR3 reads CASSGLASGYTF. Written as DNA, the CDR3 is TGTGCCAGCAGCGGATTAGCAAGTGGCTACACCTTC.

The rearrangement joins TRBV4-3 to TRBJ2-1, with a tentative D call TRBD2 (6 bases). The germline V and J ends were trimmed by 6 bases and 7 bases, with 13 bases remaining between them. CDR1 and CDR2 (germline): LGHNA, YSLEER. The CDR3 length is 13 residues. The CDR3 DNA reads as TGCGCCAGCAGTCTTCGGAGGGCTAATGAGCAGTTCTTC. Its translation: CASSLRRANEQFF.

Here the CDR3 reads CASSLGPGRTDTQYF. CDR3 bases: TGTGCCAGCAGCTTAGGTCCAGGGCGGACAGATACGCAGTATTTT. The chain has TRBV7-9 and TRBJ2-3, with D tentatively TRBD1 (5 bases). Germline V gene lookup returns CDR1 SEHNR and CDR2 FQNEAQ (reference sequence). Trimming removed 1 base at V and 3 bases at J, with 11 bases between. CDR3 length: 15 residues. The variable domain in full, with the rest retrieved from reference TRBV7-9 and TRBJ2-3, is DTGVSQNPRHKITKRGQNVTFRCDPISEHNRLYWYRQTLGQGPEFLTYFQNEAQLEKSRLLSDRFSAERPKGSFSTLEIQRTEQGDSAMYLCASSLGPGRTDTQYFGPGTRLTVL.

The V call is TRBV7-9, the J call TRBJ2-7, with TRBD1 matching 8 bases. V gave up 5 bases and J gave up 5 bases; unmatched junction bases: 14. Germline V lookup: CDR1 SEHNR, CDR2 FQNEAQ (reference sequence). The CDR3 consists of 16 residues. CDR3 loop: CASSQRGQGKFHEQYF. Here the CDR3 DNA reads TGTGCCAGCAGCCAGCGCGGACAGGGCAAGTTCCACGAGCAGTACTTC.

This clonotype appeared a few times. This chain links TRBV4-2 with TRBJ2-5; 10 positions match TRBD1. The V gene's germline CDR1 is LGHNA and CDR2 YNFKEQ. V dropped 0 bases and J dropped 1; count of bases not matched to a gene: 2. CDR3 length: 16 residues. CDR3 sequence (DNA): TGTGCCAGCAGCCAAGACTGGACAGGGGGCCAAGAGACCCAGTACTTC. Its protein is CASSQDWTGGQETQYF.

This clonotype was detected ten times or more. The gene calls are TRBV7-2 and TRBJ2-3, with a possible D match to TRBD1 (6 bases). Germline CDR1 is SGHTA and CDR2 is FQGNSA. This CDR3 spans 14 amino acids. Trimming took 5 bases from V and 2 from J, leaving 11 bases between them. The CDR3 DNA is TGTGCCAGCAGCACGGGACATGACACAGATACGCAGTATTTT. Protein sequence: CASSTGHDTDTQYF.

Ten or more counts support this clonotype. The chain links TRBV6-5 to TRBJ2-7, with D perhaps TRBD1 (6 bases). Germline assignment: CDR1 MNHEY and CDR2 SVGAGI. The CDR3 runs to 14 residues. With 6 bases removed from V and 0 bases from J, the gap between germline ends came to 12 bases. CDR3 protein: CASRPRGGSYEQYV. CDR3 nucleotides: TGTGCCAGCAGACCCAGGGGTGGCTCCTACGAGCAGTACGTC.

This clonotype was seen more than once but under ten times. The chain has TRBV10-3 and TRBJ1-2; 7 positions agree with TRBD1. Germline CDR1 ENHRY, CDR2 SYGVKD. The CDR3 covers 13 residues. The ends lost 7 bases at V and 3 bases at J; junction bases unmatched: 5. The CDR3: CAINHRGDYGYTF. As DNA, the CDR3 is TGTGCCATCAACCACAGGGGCGACTATGGCTACACCTTC.

The sample holds many counts of this clonotype. The rearrangement joins TRBV5-1 to TRBJ2-3; TRBD2 matches at 8 bases. Looked up from germline, CDR1 is SGHRS and CDR2 is YFSETQ. This CDR3 comprises 14 residues. V lost 6 bases to trimming and J lost 3 bases; unmatched junction nucleotides: 6. The CDR3 reads CASNQAGATDTQYF. CDR3 DNA: TGCGCCAGCAACCAAGCGGGGGCTACAGATACGCAGTATTTT.